This TCR beta chain was profiled in a study of T cell repertoires in cytomegalovirus infection (dated by TCRdb to the late 2010s). With respect to the entire study: Donor HLA type was relevant to the analysis, as public TCR beta signatures indicated carriage of CMV infection together with the matching HLA type.

Study-level results and caveats: In both this cohort and an independent cohort of some 370 donors, the cumulative frequency of public TCR beta family members distinguished carriers of CMV infection plus the relevant HLA type. The ex vivo response was dominated by HLA-C-restricted CMV-specific TCR beta clonotypes, which also provided the single most frequent clonotype in two of eight donors.

The reads were generated on an Illumina HiSeq 1500. In TCRdb, the public reads were trimmed at Q25 with fastp and aligned with MiXCR, with productive beta chains retained. Each CDR3 protein gets just one entry, which takes the most common genes and DNA from the rows behind it. Here the sample has fewer than 350,000 distinct CDR3 sequences; 17% occur a single time. Approximately 12% of the sample is taken by the ten largest. This clonotype was seen ten or more times. Its antigen remains unidentified. No much larger clone exists at a distance of one base, and base qualities are not known. V is cut by 4 bases and J by 7 bases, and the space between the germline ends is 19 bases. CDR1 and CDR2 are drawn from the germline V gene (reference sequence): LGHDT, YNNKEL. The CDR3 numbers 16 residues from cysteine through phenylalanine. This entry keeps only the CDR3 DNA: 48 bases, framed from base 1.

This sequence was found in a human donor in good health (CMV status not recorded). Some clones in this sample may be carry-over from other donors' samples. The chain uses TRBV3-1 and TRBJ2-2; there is no confident call for the D gene. Input material: PBMCs. The bases are TGTGCCAGCAGCCGGACCTCCTTCGAGGCGAGCGGGGAGCTGTTTTTT. Translated, it gives CASSRTSFEASGELFF.